Listed below are T cell receptor beta chains from one sample, sequenced in a study of blood T cell repertoires in COVID-19. The data were produced by immunoSEQ multiplex PCR, yet TCRdb's version contains in-frame clones alone and is incomplete. The sample lists approximately 130,000 clones, approximately 90% occurring once. The sample taken for sequencing was peripheral blood. The origin of the receptors is a human donor in a cohort sampled during active COVID-19. Each CDR3 is given with its conserved first and last residue. The order of the fields is D gene, clone size, J gene, V gene, CDR3 DNA, CDR3 protein. D genes are given only for firm matches. Some rows mark clone size as missing; the rest say once, few, many or name a class of expanded clone.

D gene: TRBD1; clone size: NA; J gene: TRBJ1-1; V gene: TRBV15; CDR3 DNA: TGTGCCACCAGCAGCCGACAGGGGAGCACTGAAGCTTTCTTT; CDR3 protein: CATSSRQGSTEAFF
D gene: TRBD1; clone size: NA; J gene: TRBJ2-7; V gene: TRBV13; CDR3 DNA: TGTGCCAGCAGCACTGACAGGGGGCAAAACTACGAGCAGTACTTC; CDR3 protein: CASSTDRGQNYEQYF
D gene: TRBD1; clone size: NA; J gene: TRBJ1-5; V gene: TRBV19; CDR3 DNA: TGTGCCAGTAGTGGCGGGACAGGGGGCCATCAGCCCCAGCATTTT; CDR3 protein: CASSGGTGGHQPQHF
D gene: NA; clone size: NA; J gene: TRBJ2-7; V gene: TRBV21-1; CDR3 DNA: TGTGCCAGCAGCAAGAGGGGAAGGGAGGTCAACGAGCAGTACTTC; CDR3 protein: CASSKRGREVNEQYF
D gene: TRBD2; clone size: NA; J gene: TRBJ2-2; V gene: TRBV5-1; CDR3 DNA: TGCGCCAGCAGCTTGGGCCGGGGACTAGGAGCCGGGGAGCTGTTTTTT; CDR3 protein: CASSLGRGLGAGELFF
D gene: NA; clone size: NA; J gene: TRBJ2-7; V gene: TRBV21-1; CDR3 DNA: TGTGCCAGCGGCCAGGATTTGTCCTACGAGCAGTACTTC; CDR3 protein: CASGQDLSYEQYF
D gene: NA; clone size: NA; J gene: TRBJ1-2; V gene: TRBV29-1; CDR3 DNA: TGCAGCGTTGAAAGTTCCGATCGCCGCCTAAAGGGCTACACCTTC; CDR3 protein: CSVESSDRRLKGYTF
D gene: NA; clone size: NA; J gene: TRBJ1-2; V gene: TRBV25-1; CDR3 DNA: TGTGCCAGCAGGATTGGAGGGCAGGGCTACACCTTC; CDR3 protein: CASRIGGQGYTF
D gene: TRBD2; clone size: NA; J gene: TRBJ2-7; V gene: TRBV6-6; CDR3 DNA: TGTGCCAGCAGTCCCCGACTAGCGGGGGGGATCTCCTACGAGCAGTACTTC; CDR3 protein: CASSPRLAGGISYEQYF
D gene: TRBD2; clone size: NA; J gene: TRBJ2-7; V gene: TRBV6-6; CDR3 DNA: TGTGCCAGCAGTTACCCAGCGGGATCCTACGAGCAGTACTTC; CDR3 protein: CASSYPAGSYEQYF
D gene: TRBD1; clone size: once; J gene: TRBJ2-2; V gene: TRBV24-1; CDR3 DNA: TGTGCCACCAGTGACCCAGGACAGGGGGACACCGGGGAGCTGTTTTTT; CDR3 protein: CATSDPGQGDTGELFF
D gene: NA; clone size: NA; J gene: TRBJ2-6; V gene: TRBV5-4; CDR3 DNA: TGTGCCAGCAGCTTGGCGGGTCCCGGGGGGGCCAACGTCCTGACTTTC; CDR3 protein: CASSLAGPGGANVLTF
D gene: NA; clone size: NA; J gene: TRBJ2-2; V gene: TRBV7-9; CDR3 DNA: TGTGCCAGCAGCATAGCGCCTCGGGGCACCGGGGAGCTGTTTTTT; CDR3 protein: CASSIAPRGTGELFF
D gene: TRBD1; clone size: NA; J gene: TRBJ1-5; V gene: TRBV5-5; CDR3 DNA: TGTGCCAGCAGCTGGGGACAGGGGAACAATCAGCCCCAGCATTTT; CDR3 protein: CASSWGQGNNQPQHF
D gene: NA; clone size: NA; J gene: TRBJ2-7; V gene: TRBV19; CDR3 DNA: TGTGCCAGTAGTAGTATCTGGAGCAACTCCTACGAGCAGTACTTC; CDR3 protein: CASSSIWSNSYEQYF
D gene: TRBD1; clone size: NA; J gene: TRBJ1-2; V gene: TRBV5-1; CDR3 DNA: TGCGCCAGCAGCTTGGACAGGGGGTATGGCTACACCTTC; CDR3 protein: CASSLDRGYGYTF
D gene: TRBD2; clone size: NA; J gene: TRBJ2-1; V gene: TRBV24-1; CDR3 DNA: TGTGCCACCAGTGACCGAGCGGGATCGTTGAACAATGAGCAGTTCTTC; CDR3 protein: CATSDRAGSLNNEQFF
D gene: NA; clone size: few; J gene: TRBJ2-2; V gene: TRBV24-1; CDR3 DNA: TGTGCCACTATTGACACGGAGAACACCGGGGAGCTGTTTTTT; CDR3 protein: CATIDTENTGELFF
D gene: NA; clone size: NA; J gene: TRBJ2-1; V gene: TRBV18; CDR3 DNA: TGTGCCAGCTCACCAACACAGATAAACTACAATGAGCAGTTCTTC; CDR3 protein: CASSPTQINYNEQFF
D gene: NA; clone size: NA; J gene: TRBJ1-2; V gene: TRBV6-5; CDR3 DNA: TGTGCCAGCAGTTTATCCGGGACCTCCGGGGGTGGCTACACCTTC; CDR3 protein: CASSLSGTSGGGYTF
D gene: NA; clone size: NA; J gene: TRBJ2-2; V gene: TRBV5-1; CDR3 DNA: TGCGCCACCACAGCGGGGACAAACACCGGGGAGCTGTTTTTT; CDR3 protein: CATTAGTNTGELFF
D gene: NA; clone size: few; J gene: TRBJ2-1; V gene: TRBV28; CDR3 DNA: TGTGCCAGCAGTCCCCCCCCGGGCAATGAGCAGTTCTTC; CDR3 protein: CASSPPPGNEQFF
D gene: TRBD2; clone size: NA; J gene: TRBJ2-7; V gene: TRBV5-4; CDR3 DNA: TGTGCCAGCAGCTTGAAAGGGGGACTAGCGGGAACCGAGCAGTACTTC; CDR3 protein: CASSLKGGLAGTEQYF
D gene: TRBD2; clone size: NA; J gene: TRBJ2-3; V gene: TRBV19; CDR3 DNA: TGTGCCAGTAGAGGGGAGGGATGGAGCACAGATACGCAGTATTTT; CDR3 protein: CASRGEGWSTDTQYF
D gene: NA; clone size: NA; J gene: TRBJ1-6; V gene: TRBV6-1; CDR3 DNA: TGTGCCAGCAGTGAGCAACAGGGAAACGGTTCACCCCTCCACTTT; CDR3 protein: CASSEQQGNGSPLHF
D gene: TRBD2; clone size: once; J gene: TRBJ2-3; V gene: TRBV29-1; CDR3 DNA: TGCAGTGTACGTGGGCGGGGGTCAACAGATACGCAGTATTTT; CDR3 protein: CSVRGRGSTDTQYF
D gene: NA; clone size: NA; J gene: TRBJ1-1; V gene: TRBV6-1; CDR3 DNA: TGTGCCAGCAGTGACGGGGGGATCACTGAAGCTTTCTTT; CDR3 protein: CASSDGGITEAFF
D gene: NA; clone size: NA; J gene: TRBJ2-6; V gene: TRBV5-6; CDR3 DNA: TGTGCCAGCAGCTTGGTTCAGGTTGGGGCCAACGTCCTGACTTTC; CDR3 protein: CASSLVQVGANVLTF
D gene: TRBD2; clone size: once; J gene: TRBJ2-2; V gene: TRBV6-4; CDR3 DNA: TGTGCCAGCAGAGCGACTAGCGGCGGGTTAGGGGAGCTGTTTTTT; CDR3 protein: CASRATSGGLGELFF
D gene: NA; clone size: NA; J gene: TRBJ2-3; V gene: TRBV5-5; CDR3 DNA: TGTGCCAGCAGCCAACCCGCGAGCACAGATACGCAGTATTTT; CDR3 protein: CASSQPASTDTQYF
D gene: NA; clone size: NA; J gene: TRBJ2-7; V gene: TRBV5-1; CDR3 DNA: TGCGCCAGCAGCTTGGGTACAATCTTTTACGAGCAGTACTTC; CDR3 protein: CASSLGTIFYEQYF
D gene: NA; clone size: NA; J gene: TRBJ1-3; V gene: TRBV19; CDR3 DNA: TGTGCCAGTAGCATATACTGGGGAGGACCTGGAAACACCATATATTTT; CDR3 protein: CASSIYWGGPGNTIYF
D gene: TRBD2; clone size: few; J gene: TRBJ2-3; V gene: TRBV3-1/TRBV3-2; CDR3 DNA: TGTGCCAGCAGCCAAACTAGCGGGGCTGGAACGCAGTATTTT; CDR3 protein: CASSQTSGAGTQYF
D gene: NA; clone size: NA; J gene: TRBJ2-6; V gene: TRBV11-3; CDR3 DNA: TGTGCCAGCAGCTATATTTCCGATCTCGACAAAAGTCGGGCCAACGTCCTGACTTTC; CDR3 protein: CASSYISDLDKSRANVLTF
D gene: NA; clone size: NA; J gene: TRBJ1-4; V gene: TRBV3-1/TRBV3-2; CDR3 DNA: TGTGCCAGCAGCCCTCACAGGGTGGGGGAAAAACTGTTTTTT; CDR3 protein: CASSPHRVGEKLFF
D gene: TRBD1; clone size: NA; J gene: TRBJ1-5; V gene: TRBV6-4; CDR3 DNA: TGTGCCAGCAGTGACAGTACGGACAGGGGCCCCTATAGCAATCAGCCCCAGCATTTT; CDR3 protein: CASSDSTDRGPYSNQPQHF
D gene: TRBD2; clone size: NA; J gene: TRBJ2-7; V gene: TRBV3-1/TRBV3-2; CDR3 DNA: TGTGCCAGCAGCCAAGTTCTAGCGGGGGTTTCCTCCTACGAGCAGTACTTC; CDR3 protein: CASSQVLAGVSSYEQYF
D gene: TRBD2; clone size: NA; J gene: TRBJ2-1; V gene: TRBV5-1; CDR3 DNA: TGCGCCAGCAGCTTGGTCTTATCTAGCGGGAGGAACCCCTCCTACAATGAGCAGTTCTTC; CDR3 protein: CASSLVLSSGRNPSYNEQFF
D gene: NA; clone size: NA; J gene: TRBJ2-2; V gene: TRBV14; CDR3 DNA: TGTGCCAGCAGCGCGGGGAGAGTCCGCACCGGGGAGCTGTTTTTT; CDR3 protein: CASSAGRVRTGELFF
D gene: NA; clone size: once; J gene: TRBJ1-1; V gene: TRBV7-9; CDR3 DNA: TGTGCCAGCAGCTTTTTGGGGAGGACTGAAGCTTTCTTT; CDR3 protein: CASSFLGRTEAFF
D gene: NA; clone size: NA; J gene: TRBJ2-2; V gene: TRBV4-2; CDR3 DNA: TGTGCCAGCAGCCCCGGAGTGATCGGGGAGCTGTTTTTT; CDR3 protein: CASSPGVIGELFF
D gene: NA; clone size: NA; J gene: TRBJ1-2; V gene: TRBV4-1; CDR3 DNA: TGCGCCAGCAGCCAACCTCAAGAGGGGGTCTATGGCTACACCTTC; CDR3 protein: CASSQPQEGVYGYTF
D gene: NA; clone size: NA; J gene: TRBJ1-5; V gene: TRBV6-5; CDR3 DNA: TGTGCCAGCAGCGGACAGCAGAATCAGCCCCAGCATTTT; CDR3 protein: CASSGQQNQPQHF
D gene: NA; clone size: NA; J gene: TRBJ2-1; V gene: TRBV6-6; CDR3 DNA: TGTGCCAGCAGTTACTCACTAGCCAATGAGCAGTTCTTC; CDR3 protein: CASSYSLANEQFF